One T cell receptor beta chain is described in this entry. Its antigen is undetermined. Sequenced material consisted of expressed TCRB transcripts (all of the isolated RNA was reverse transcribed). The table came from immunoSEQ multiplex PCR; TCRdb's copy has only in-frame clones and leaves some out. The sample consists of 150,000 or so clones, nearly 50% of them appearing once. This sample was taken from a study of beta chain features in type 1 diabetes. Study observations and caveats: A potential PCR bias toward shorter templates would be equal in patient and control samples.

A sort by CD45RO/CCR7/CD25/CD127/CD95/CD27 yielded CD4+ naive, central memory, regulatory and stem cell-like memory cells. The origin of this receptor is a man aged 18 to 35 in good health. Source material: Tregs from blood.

CDR3 loop: CAISDPGLSTEAFF. The CDR3 bases are TGTGCCATCAGTGATCCAGGGTTGAGCACTGAAGCTTTCTTT. This chain links TRBV10-3 with TRBJ1-1; D is perhaps TRBD1 (5 bases). V gave up 3 bases and J gave up 4 bases, with 12 bases separating them. The CDR3 runs 14 residues. CDR1 and CDR2 (germline): ENHRY, SYGVKD.